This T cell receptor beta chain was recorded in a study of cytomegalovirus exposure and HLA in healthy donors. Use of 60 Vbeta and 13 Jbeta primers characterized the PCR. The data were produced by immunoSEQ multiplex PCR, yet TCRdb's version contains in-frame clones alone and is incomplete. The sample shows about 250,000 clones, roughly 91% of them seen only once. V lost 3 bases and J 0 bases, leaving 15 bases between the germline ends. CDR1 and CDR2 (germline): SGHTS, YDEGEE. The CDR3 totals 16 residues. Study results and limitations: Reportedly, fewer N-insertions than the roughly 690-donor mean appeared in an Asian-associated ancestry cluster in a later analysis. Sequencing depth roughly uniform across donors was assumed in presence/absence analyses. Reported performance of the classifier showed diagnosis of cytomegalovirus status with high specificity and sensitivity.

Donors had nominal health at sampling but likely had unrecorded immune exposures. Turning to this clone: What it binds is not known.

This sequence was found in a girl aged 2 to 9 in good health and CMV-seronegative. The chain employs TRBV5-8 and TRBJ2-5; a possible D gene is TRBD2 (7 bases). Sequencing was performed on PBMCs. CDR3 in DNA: TGTGCCAGCAGCTGGGGGGGGGCTTCGTACCAAGAGACCCAGTACTTC. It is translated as CASSWGGASYQETQYF.